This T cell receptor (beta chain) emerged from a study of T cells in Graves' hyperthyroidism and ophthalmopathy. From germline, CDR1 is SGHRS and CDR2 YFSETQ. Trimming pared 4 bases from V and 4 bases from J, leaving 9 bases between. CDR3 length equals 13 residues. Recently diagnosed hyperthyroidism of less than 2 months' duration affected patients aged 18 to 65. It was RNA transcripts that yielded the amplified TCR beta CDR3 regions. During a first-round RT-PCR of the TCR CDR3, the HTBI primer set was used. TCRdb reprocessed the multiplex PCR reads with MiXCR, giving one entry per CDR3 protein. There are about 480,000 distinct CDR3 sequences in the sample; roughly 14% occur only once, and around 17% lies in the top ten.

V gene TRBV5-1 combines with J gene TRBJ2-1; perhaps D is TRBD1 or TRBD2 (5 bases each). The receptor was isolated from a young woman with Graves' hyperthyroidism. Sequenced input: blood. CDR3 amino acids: CASSTGRYNEQFF. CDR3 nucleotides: TGCGCCAGCAGCACGGGACGGTACAATGAGCAGTTCTTC.